This T cell receptor beta chain comes out of a study of shared clonotypes between healthy human individuals. An even split of each subset's genomic DNA across several immunoSEQ plates was performed. Sequenced by immunoSEQ multiplex PCR; TCRdb stores in-frame clones only, minus some. Altogether 750,000 to 1,000,000 clones are present, about 91% being singletons, with the ten largest covering more than 20%. After removal of 5 bases from V and 4 bases from J, the junction contained 2 bases not matched to a gene. From germline, CDR1 is SEHNR and CDR2 FQNEAQ (reference sequence). There are 13 residues in the CDR3. Naive CD8 cells lacked CD45RO, underwent positive selection for CCR7 and left out terminally differentiated effector memory CD45RA+ cells.

The sample taken for sequencing was naive CD8+ T cells sorted from blood. This receptor was identified in a young man in good health. The chain combines TRBV7-9 with TRBJ2-5, with 9 bases fitting TRBD1. DNA for the CDR3: TGTGCCAGCAGCCACAGGGGGCTAGAGACCCAGTACTTC. This sequence encodes CASSHRGLETQYF.